These 6 T cell receptor beta chains were sequenced from one sample in a study of response to subunit inactivated influenza vaccine. TCRdb analysed the RT-PCR reads with MiXCR anew, one entry per CDR3 protein. This table holds 560,000 or so distinct CDR3 sequences, 7.5% to 8.5% found once. Here the sequenced sample was PBMCs from blood, taken around 25 months after vaccination. Every receptor here comes from a man aged 45 to 75 who received an inactivated influenza vaccine.

The rearrangement links TRBV20-1 to TRBJ2-1, with TRBD2 identical over 9 bases. The germline V gene encodes CDR1 DFQATT and CDR2 SNEGSKA (reference sequence). CDR3 length: 13 amino acids. V gave up 2 bases and J gave up 10 bases; unmatched junction bases: 6. CDR3 sequence (DNA): TGCAGTGCTAGACTAGCGGGACGTTGGGAGCAGTTCTTC. Its translation is CSARLAGRWEQFF.

Ten or more counts support this clonotype. The rearrangement joins TRBV5-1 to TRBJ2-1, with D possibly TRBD1 on 6 matching bases. CDR1 is SGHRS, CDR2 YFSETQ, per germline. V lost 0 bases and J 5 bases, leaving 15 bases between the germline ends. The CDR3 is 16 amino acids. The CDR3 nucleotides are TGCGCCAGCAGCTTGGACGTCGGGACACATCACAATGAGCAGTTCTTC. It yields the protein CASSLDVGTHHNEQFF.

This clonotype was seen ten or more times. The chain joins TRBV10-3 to TRBJ2-7, with D maybe TRBD1 (6 bases). This CDR3 has 14 amino acids. CDR1 is ENHRY, CDR2 SYGVKD, per germline. V dropped 10 bases and J dropped 2 bases, with 18 bases sitting between them. This CDR3 reads CATRHQGRTYEQYF. CDR3 coding DNA: TGTGCCACCCGCCACCAGGGGCGAACCTACGAGCAGTACTTC.

The table lists this clonotype with a few counts. V usage is TRBV4-2 and J usage is TRBJ2-1; TRBD2 agrees at 8 bases. Germline loops: CDR1 LGHNA, CDR2 YNFKEQ. This CDR3 has 17 amino acids. Germline trimming cut 0 bases from V and 1 base from J; bases unmatched to any gene: 5. The CDR3 is CASSQERAGASYNEQFF. As DNA, the CDR3 is TGTGCCAGCAGCCAAGAGAGAGCGGGGGCGTCCTACAATGAGCAGTTCTTC.

As for this clonotype: A read error is possible here, since a much larger clone lies one base away. V usage is TRBV7-2 and J usage is TRBJ2-1, with D uncertain. This CDR3 is 12 amino acids long. Trimming cost V 4 bases and J 4 bases, with 5 bases left between them. Germline CDR1 and CDR2: SGHTA and FQGNSA. In DNA, the CDR3 is TGTGCCAGCAGCTCCCAGTACAATGAGCAGTTCTTC. Translation: CASSSQYNEQFF. The whole variable domain, filled in from reference TRBV7-2 and TRBJ2-1, reads GAGVSQSPSNKVTEKGKDVELRCDPISGHTALYWYRQSLGQGLEFLIYFQGNSAPDKSGLPSDRFSAERTGGSVSTLTIQRTQQEDSAVYLCASSSQYNEQFFGPGTRLTVL.

This clonotype has just a few counts. The V gene is TRBV4-2, the J gene TRBJ1-6; no clear D gene. CDR1 is LGHNA and CDR2 is YNFKEQ in the germline V gene. This CDR3 contains 14 residues. V was pared by 2 bases and J by 5 bases, with 7 bases between. This CDR3 is CASSQRTDNSPLHF. CDR3 nucleotides: TGTGCCAGCAGCCAAAGAACTGATAATTCACCCCTCCACTTT.